Included here is one T cell receptor (beta chain) sequence, with context. Germline CDR1 SQVTM, CDR2 ANQGSEA. V was clipped by 7 bases and J by 8 bases; unmatched bases: 14. The CDR3 has 14 amino acids. The protocol was immunoSEQ multiplex PCR, while the TCRdb copy is restricted to in-frame clones and leaves out a portion. The sample has 90,000 to 100,000 clones; 96% are singletons. The sample is drawn from a study of technical replicates of blood from four donors. The sequence was collected from a human donor in good health. The genes are TRBV29-1 and TRBJ1-2; TRBD1 matches at 9 bases. What was sequenced was T cells isolated from PBMCs. CDR3 nucleotides: TGCAGCGCCGAGAGCCCGGGACAGGGAATAGGCTACACCTTC. This gives the protein CSAESPGQGIGYTF.